This entry describes one T cell receptor beta chain. The antigen is undetermined. A J-beta primer mix and a sample-barcoded 5' primer were used in a second PCR of roughly 6 to 11 cycles. MiXCR, applied by TCRdb to the 5' RACE reads, yields one record per CDR3 protein. The table includes some 1,800,000 distinct CDR3 sequences, about 39% detected once. Germline V lookup: CDR1 LGHNA, CDR2 YSLEER. The CDR3 sequence is 14 residues long. The germline V and J ends were trimmed by 0 bases and 5 bases, with 10 bases remaining between them. This entry comes from a study of blood T cells in healthy people across ages. Study conclusions and caveats: No conclusive comparison of naive versus antigen-experienced cells was possible with unsorted PBMCs. Long-lived donors exceeded aged donors in naive CD4+ cells and diversity.

Each of the donors had around 10 milliliters of peripheral blood drawn into EDTA-treated Vacutainer tubes. The study isolated at least 6.5 million PBMCs from each sample. This TCR came from a human donor in good health. The sequenced sample consisted of blood. The chain combines TRBV4-3 with TRBJ2-5; unclear D gene. The CDR3 DNA is TGCGCCAGCAGCCAAGATTGGCTCACCGAGACCCAGTACTTC. The encoded protein is CASSQDWLTETQYF.